Listed here are 26 T cell receptor beta chains from one sample, sequenced in a study of T-cell reconstitution after alpha-beta-depleted transplantation in children. It was with unique molecular identifiers that the TCRbeta library was prepared. Via MiXCR, TCRdb re-called the PCR reads, giving one row per CDR3 protein. The sample contains about 200,000 distinct CDR3 sequences, approximately 7% of which appear only once. Sequenced here: PBMCs, sampled before TCRalphabeta/CD19-depleted stem cell transplant. These TCRs come from a boy aged 2 to 10 with acute lymphoblastic leukemia, due to receive a stem cell transplant.

This clonotype is termed medium-sized. V gene TRBV25-1 combines with J gene TRBJ2-7, with TRBD2 identical over 7 bases. The CDR3 consists of 13 residues. Germline CDR1 and CDR2: MGHDK and SYGVNS. V was pared by 1 base and J by 7 bases, with 4 bases of the junction left unmatched. The CDR3 DNA reads TGTGCCAGCAGTGAATGGGGGGGTCGGGAGCAGTACTTC. It yields the protein CASSEWGGREQYF.

This clonotype was counted many times. The chain carries TRBV5-1 and TRBJ2-1; 8 positions agree with TRBD2. CDR1 is SGHRS, CDR2 YFSETQ, per germline. With V trimmed by 0 bases and J by 8 bases, 4 bases remained unmatched. The CDR3 totals 14 residues. The CDR3 DNA sequence: TGCGCCAGCAGCTTGGCACGGGGGGGGCATGAGCAGTTCTTC. Protein product: CASSLARGGHEQFF.

V gene TRBV5-1 combines with J gene TRBJ2-1, with a weak D call TRBD2 (6 bases). The CDR3 loop spans 18 amino acids. The ends were cut back, 0 bases at V and 7 bases at J, with 23 bases in the middle. Germline loops: CDR1 SGHRS, CDR2 YFSETQ. CDR3 bases: TGCGCCAGCAGCTTGGCCATTTCGGGGCGGGGACTTCAAAATGAGCAGTTCTTC. It yields the protein CASSLAISGRGLQNEQFF. The whole variable domain, filled in from reference TRBV5-1 and TRBJ2-1, reads KAGVTQTPRYLIKTRGQQVTLSCSPISGHRSVSWYQQTPGQGLQFLFEYFSETQRNKGNFPGRFSGRQFSNSRSEMNVSTLELGDSALYLCASSLAISGRGLQNEQFFGPGTRLTVL.

This clonotype was picked up many times. This chain connects TRBV29-1 to TRBJ1-1, with TRBD1 matching over 7 bases. Looked up from germline, CDR1 is SQVTM and CDR2 is ANQGSEA. The trim removed 2 bases at V and 1 base at J, leaving 4 bases unmatched. This CDR3 is built from 14 residues. The CDR3 loop reads CSVESGTANTEAFF. The CDR3 DNA follows: TGCAGCGTTGAATCCGGGACAGCGAACACTGAAGCTTTCTTT.

This clonotype was found many times. V is TRBV5-5 and J is TRBJ2-1; the match to TRBD2 covers 11 bases. Per the germline V gene, CDR1 is SGHKS and CDR2 is YYEKEE (reference sequence). The CDR3 extends over 14 amino acids. The V and J ends lost 9 bases and 5 bases, in that order; junction bases with no gene match: 7. The CDR3 bases are TGTGCCACCTACCTAGCGGGGGGTGACAATGAGCAGTTCTTC. This sequence encodes CATYLAGGDNEQFF.

This clonotype occurred many times. This chain connects TRBV7-2 to TRBJ2-5; D ambiguous. V gave up 4 bases and J gave up 5 bases, with 17 bases separating them. The CDR3 runs to 15 residues. CDR1 is SGHTA, CDR2 FQGNSA, per germline. In DNA form, the CDR3 reads TGTGCCAGCAGCTCAGATCCCTCCAGCTGGGAGACCCAGTACTTC. This codes for CASSSDPSSWETQYF. Filled out from reference TRBV7-2 and TRBJ2-5, the complete variable domain reads GAGVSQSPSNKVTEKGKDVELRCDPISGHTALYWYRQSLGQGLEFLIYFQGNSAPDKSGLPSDRFSAERTGGSVSTLTIQRTQQEDSAVYLCASSSDPSSWETQYFGPGTRLLVL.

This clonotype was seen ten or more times. The chain couples TRBV7-2 to TRBJ1-6; D gene ambiguous. The CDR3 consists of 13 residues. Trimming left V 3 bases short and J 1 base short, with 1 base between. The germline V gene has CDR1 SGHTA and CDR2 FQGNSA. The CDR3 DNA follows: TGTGCCAGCAGCTTTTCCTATAATTCACCCCTCCACTTT. Its translation: CASSFSYNSPLHF.

This clonotype occurred many times. The DNA of the CDR3 is TGTGCCAGCAGCCAAGATCCGAGGATGGAGCAGTTCTTC. Its protein product is CASSQDPRMEQFF. The rearrangement uses TRBV3-1 and TRBJ2-1; D gene unclear. Germline V CDR1 and CDR2: LGHDT, YNNKEL (reference sequence). This CDR3 spans 13 amino acids. Between the trimmed V and J ends, which lost 0 bases and 10 bases, there was a span of 10 bases.

This rearrangement joins TRBV11-1 to TRBJ2-3, with TRBD2 matching over 12 bases. This CDR3 has 20 amino acids. Germline V gene sequence: CDR1 SGHAT, CDR2 FQDESV (reference sequence). J lost 3 bases, V lost 8 bases, and 21 bases had no gene match. In DNA, the CDR3 is TGTGCCAGCTCACACCGGCCTAGCGGGAGGGCCGATATTCGTACAGATACGCAGTATTTT. Translating it yields CASSHRPSGRADIRTDTQYF.

This clonotype was counted ten times or more. V and J are TRBV12-3 or TRBV12-4 and TRBJ1-2; 10 bases are a match to TRBD1. The CDR3 runs 13 residues. Trimming took 8 bases from V and 13 from J; bases not matched to a gene: 13. CDR3: CASRPSGTGARTF. DNA of the CDR3: TGTGCCAGCCGCCCGTCCGGGACAGGGGCTCGCACCTTC.

This clonotype was seen repeatedly, ten times or more. The V and J genes are TRBV29-1 and TRBJ2-5; D is unresolved. V gave up 4 bases and J gave up 4 bases, with 10 bases separating them. Germline loops: CDR1 SQVTM, CDR2 ANQGSEA. The CDR3 totals 12 residues. The CDR3 region has the DNA TGCAGCGTTGGAAGGAATGGAGAGACCCAGTACTTC. Encoded protein: CSVGRNGETQYF. The whole variable domain, filled in from reference TRBV29-1 and TRBJ2-5, reads SAVISQKPSRDICQRGTSLTIQCQVDSQVTMMFWYRQQPGQSLTLIATANQGSEATYESGFVIDKFPISRPNLTFSTLTVSNMSPEDSSIYLCSVGRNGETQYFGPGTRLLVL.

This clonotype appeared many times. This chain uses TRBV20-1 with TRBJ2-3; TRBD2 might be the D (6 bases). Germline V lookup: CDR1 DFQATT, CDR2 SNEGSKA (reference sequence). CDR3 length equals 13 residues. The germline V and J ends were trimmed by 3 bases and 0 bases, with 7 bases remaining between them. DNA of the CDR3: TGCAGTGCTAGTAGCGGTAGCACAGATACGCAGTATTTT. Encoded protein: CSASSGSTDTQYF.

V usage is TRBV3-1 and J usage is TRBJ1-1; weak D call: TRBD1 (5 bases). Germline CDR1 reads LGHDT; CDR2 reads YNNKEL (reference sequence). The germline V and J ends were trimmed by 2 bases and 8 bases, with 15 bases remaining between them. The CDR3 spans 14 residues. CDR3 DNA: TGTGCCAGCAGCCAAATCCCTCGGCGACAGGAAGCTTTCTTT. The encoded protein is CASSQIPRRQEAFF.

The table lists this clonotype with a few counts. This chain uses TRBV7-2 with TRBJ2-5; tentatively, D is TRBD1 or TRBD2 (6 bases each). This CDR3 is 15 amino acids long. Germline assignment: CDR1 SGHTA and CDR2 FQGNSA. V was cut by 4 bases and J by 3 bases, with 15 bases left in between. The CDR3 loop is CASSSTGGHKETQYF. The CDR3 nucleotides are TGTGCCAGCAGCTCCACTGGGGGGCACAAAGAGACCCAGTACTTC.

This clonotype was recorded a few times. The J gene is TRBJ2-2, the V gene TRBV2; D ambiguous. V shed 1 base and J shed 4 bases, with 4 bases lying between them. The CDR3 covers 13 residues. Germline V CDR1 and CDR2: SNHLY, FYNNEI. The chain's CDR3 is CASSEVGTGELFF. Here the CDR3 DNA reads TGTGCCAGCAGTGAAGTAGGCACCGGGGAGCTGTTTTTT.

This clonotype has ten or more counts. This chain's CDR3 is CASSHGQTNEKLFF. The CDR3 DNA sequence: TGTGCCAGCAGCCATGGACAGACCAATGAAAAACTGTTTTTT. The gene calls are TRBV7-9 and TRBJ1-4, with D maybe TRBD1 (6 bases). V lost 5 bases and J 5 bases, leaving 12 bases between the germline ends. Germline assignment: CDR1 SEHNR and CDR2 FQNEAQ (reference sequence). The CDR3 totals 14 residues.

The CDR3 loop reads CASSLGGGRNQPQHF. The CDR3 DNA reads as TGTGCCAGCAGCTTGGGAGGGGGCCGGAATCAGCCCCAGCATTTT. The chain employs TRBV7-9 and TRBJ1-5, with 7 bases identical to TRBD1. V was pared by 3 bases and J by 4 bases, with 6 bases of the junction left unmatched. The germline gives CDR1 SEHNR, CDR2 FQNEAQ (reference sequence). The CDR3 consists of 15 residues.

V is TRBV30 and J is TRBJ2-3; 8 nucleotides match TRBD2. With 8 bases clipped from V and 6 bases from J, the junction kept 13 bases outside the gene matches. This CDR3 is built from 14 residues. Germline CDR1 reads GTSNPN; CDR2 reads SVGIG (reference sequence). CDR3: CAVQLAVRSDTQYF. In nucleotides, the CDR3 is TGTGCCGTCCAACTAGCGGTAAGGTCGGATACGCAGTATTTT. Full variable domain (missing parts from reference TRBV30 and TRBJ2-3): SQTIHQWPATLVQPVGSPLSLECTVEGTSNPNLYWYRQAAGRGLQLLFYSVGIGQISSEVPQNLSASRPQDRQFILSSKKLLLSDSGFYLCAVQLAVRSDTQYFGPGTRLTVL.

This chain connects TRBV11-2 to TRBJ1-4, with D possibly being TRBD1 (5 bases). The V end was cut by 2 bases, the J end by 7 bases, with 17 bases between. From germline, CDR1 is SGHAT and CDR2 FQNNGV. The CDR3 consists of 16 residues. The CDR3 reads CASSLRPGGTREKLFF. The CDR3 DNA reads TGTGCCAGCAGCTTAAGGCCGGGCGGGACGCGTGAAAAACTGTTTTTT.

The sample holds a few counts of this clonotype. This rearrangement joins TRBV4-2 to TRBJ1-2; D is unclear. The germline CDR1 and CDR2 sequences are LGHNA and YNFKEQ. This CDR3 contains 14 residues. The V gene lost 6 bases and the J gene lost 0 bases, with 11 bases spanning the gap. CDR3 nucleotides: TGTGCCAGCAGACGGGAGGGAACTAACTATGGCTACACCTTC. Protein sequence: CASRREGTNYGYTF.

Ten or more counts support this clonotype. The rearrangement uses TRBV7-2 and TRBJ2-1, with D possibly being TRBD1 or TRBD2 (5 bases each). Germline V CDR1 and CDR2: SGHTA, FQGNSA. The CDR3 is 14 residues long. The V gene lost 0 bases and the J gene lost 4 bases, with 7 bases spanning the gap. The CDR3 DNA reads TGTGCCAGCAGCTTAGCGGGGGAGTACAATGAGCAGTTCTTC. Translation: CASSLAGEYNEQFF. Full variable domain (remainder filled in from reference TRBV7-2 and TRBJ2-1): GAGVSQSPSNKVTEKGKDVELRCDPISGHTALYWYRQSLGQGLEFLIYFQGNSAPDKSGLPSDRFSAERTGGSVSTLTIQRTQQEDSAVYLCASSLAGEYNEQFFGPGTRLTVL.

This clonotype was seen only a few times. The chain has TRBV12-3 or TRBV12-4 and TRBJ1-5; D uncertain. The CDR3 is 14 residues long. The germline V and J ends were trimmed by 6 bases and 7 bases, with 16 bases remaining between them. CDR3 coding DNA: TGTGCCAGCAGCTTTACGGGAGGACGACAGCCCCAGCATTTT. This sequence encodes CASSFTGGRQPQHF.

In this sample, this clonotype turned up a few times. The chain joins TRBV20-1 to TRBJ2-7; 10 bases agree with TRBD2. With 5 bases clipped from V and 0 bases from J, the junction kept 1 base outside the gene matches. The CDR3 has 13 amino acids. Germline CDR1 and CDR2: DFQATT and SNEGSKA (reference sequence). CDR3: CSAASGSSYEQYF. CDR3 nucleotide sequence: TGCAGTGCTGCTAGCGGGAGCTCCTACGAGCAGTACTTC.

This clonotype was recorded many times. The V gene is TRBV7-9, the J gene TRBJ1-1; the D is unclear. The CDR3 is 13 amino acids. Germline CDR1 and CDR2: SEHNR and FQNEAQ (reference sequence). V lost 4 bases, J lost 2 bases, and 8 bases lay in between. DNA for the CDR3: TGTGCCAGCAGCTGGACGGCAAACACTGAAGCTTTCTTT. Translated, it gives CASSWTANTEAFF.

This clonotype was recorded at least ten times. This chain links TRBV7-9 with TRBJ2-7; 7 bases fit TRBD1. V lost 1 base to trimming and J lost 3 bases; unmatched junction nucleotides: 18. The CDR3 totals 19 residues. Germline-derived CDR1 and CDR2 are SEHNR and FQNEAQ (reference sequence). The CDR3 sequence: CASSLGTEDRVSNYYEQYF. CDR3 bases: TGTGCCAGCAGCTTAGGAACCGAAGACAGGGTATCGAACTACTACGAGCAGTACTTC.

There are many counts of this clonotype. The chain uses TRBV5-1 and TRBJ2-2; TRBD2 agrees at 9 bases. This CDR3 contains 16 residues. J was trimmed by 5 bases and V by 5 bases; bases with no gene match: 10. Per germline, CDR1 SGHRS and CDR2 YFSETQ. The CDR3 DNA reads TGCGCCAGCAGGACCACGCTAGCGGGGTTTACCGGGGAGCTGTTTTTT. Translated, it gives CASRTTLAGFTGELFF.